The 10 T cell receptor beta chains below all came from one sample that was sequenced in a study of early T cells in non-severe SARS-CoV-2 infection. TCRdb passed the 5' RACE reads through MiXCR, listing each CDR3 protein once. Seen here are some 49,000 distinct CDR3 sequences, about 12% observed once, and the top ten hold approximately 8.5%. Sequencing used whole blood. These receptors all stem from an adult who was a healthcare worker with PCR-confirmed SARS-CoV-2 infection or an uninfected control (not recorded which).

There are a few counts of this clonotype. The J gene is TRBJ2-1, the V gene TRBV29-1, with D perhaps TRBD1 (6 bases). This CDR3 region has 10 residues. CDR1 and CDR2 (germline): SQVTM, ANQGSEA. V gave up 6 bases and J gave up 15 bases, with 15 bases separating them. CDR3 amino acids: CSVGQPGSFF. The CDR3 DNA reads TGCAGCGTCGGACAGCCTGGATCGTTCTTC.

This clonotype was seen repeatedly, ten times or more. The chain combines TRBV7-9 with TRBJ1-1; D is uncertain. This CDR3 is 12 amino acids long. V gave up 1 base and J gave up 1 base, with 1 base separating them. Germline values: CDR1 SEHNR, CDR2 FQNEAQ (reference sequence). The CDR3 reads CASSLENTEAFF. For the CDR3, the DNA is TGTGCCAGCAGCTTAGAGAACACTGAAGCTTTCTTT.

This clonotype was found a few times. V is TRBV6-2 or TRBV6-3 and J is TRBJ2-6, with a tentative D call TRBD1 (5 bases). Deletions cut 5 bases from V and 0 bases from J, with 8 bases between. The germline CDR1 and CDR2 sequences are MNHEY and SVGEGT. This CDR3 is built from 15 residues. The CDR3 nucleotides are TGTGCCAGCAGTACCGACAGCTCTGGGGCCAACGTCCTGACTTTC. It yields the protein CASSTDSSGANVLTF.

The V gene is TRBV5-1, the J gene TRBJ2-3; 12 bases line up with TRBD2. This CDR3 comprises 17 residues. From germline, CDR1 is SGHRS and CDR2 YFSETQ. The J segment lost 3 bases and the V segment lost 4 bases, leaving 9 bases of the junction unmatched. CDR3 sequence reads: CASSPQLAGGPTDTQYF. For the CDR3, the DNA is TGCGCCAGCAGCCCCCAGCTAGCGGGAGGGCCGACAGATACGCAGTATTTT.

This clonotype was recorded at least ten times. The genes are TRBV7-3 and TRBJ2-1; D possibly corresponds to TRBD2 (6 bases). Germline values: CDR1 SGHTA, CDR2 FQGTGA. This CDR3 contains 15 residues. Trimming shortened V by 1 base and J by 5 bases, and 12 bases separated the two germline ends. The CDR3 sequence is CASSLNGLFHNEQFF. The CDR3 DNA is TGTGCCAGCAGCTTAAATGGACTATTTCACAATGAGCAGTTCTTC.

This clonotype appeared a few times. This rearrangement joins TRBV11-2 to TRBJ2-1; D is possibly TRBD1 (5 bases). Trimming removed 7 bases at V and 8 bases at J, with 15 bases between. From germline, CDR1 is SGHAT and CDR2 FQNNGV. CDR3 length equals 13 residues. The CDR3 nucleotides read TGTGCCAGCACACAGGCAGGTCGGGATGAGCAGTTCTTC. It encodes CASTQAGRDEQFF.

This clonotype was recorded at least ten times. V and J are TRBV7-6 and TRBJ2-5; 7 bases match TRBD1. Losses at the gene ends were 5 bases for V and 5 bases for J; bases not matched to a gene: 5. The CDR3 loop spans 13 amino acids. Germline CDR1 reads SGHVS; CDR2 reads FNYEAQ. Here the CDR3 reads CASSAEQGETQYF. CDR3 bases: TGTGCCAGCAGCGCGGAACAGGGGGAGACCCAGTACTTC. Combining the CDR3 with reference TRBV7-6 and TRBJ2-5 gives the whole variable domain GAGVSQSPRYKVTKRGQDVALRCDPISGHVSLYWYRQALGQGPEFLTYFNYEAQQDKSGLPNDRFSAERPEGSISTLTIQRTEQRDSAMYRCASSAEQGETQYFGPGTRLLVL.

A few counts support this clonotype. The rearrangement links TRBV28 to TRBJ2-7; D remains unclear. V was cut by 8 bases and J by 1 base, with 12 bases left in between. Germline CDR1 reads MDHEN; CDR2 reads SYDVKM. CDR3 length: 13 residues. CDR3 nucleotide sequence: TGTGCCAGCGCAAGGGATGTATCCTACGAGCAGTACTTC. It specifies CASARDVSYEQYF.

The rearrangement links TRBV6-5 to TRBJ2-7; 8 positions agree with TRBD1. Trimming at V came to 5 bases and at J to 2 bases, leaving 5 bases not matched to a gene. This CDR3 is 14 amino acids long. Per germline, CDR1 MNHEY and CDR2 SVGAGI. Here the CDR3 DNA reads TGTGCCAGCAGTACCGGACAGGGAACCTACGAGCAGTACTTC. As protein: CASSTGQGTYEQYF.

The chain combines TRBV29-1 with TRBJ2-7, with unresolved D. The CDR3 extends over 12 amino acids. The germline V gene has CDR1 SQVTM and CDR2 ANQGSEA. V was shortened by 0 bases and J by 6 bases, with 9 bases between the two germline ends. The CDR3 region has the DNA TGCAGCGTTGAAGAACCCAGCCGCGAGCAGTACTTC. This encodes CSVEEPSREQYF.